This T cell receptor (beta chain) was documented in a study of T cell repertoires in cytomegalovirus infection. V lost 1 base, J lost 7 bases, and 6 bases stayed unmatched. The CDR3 loop spans 14 amino acids. Germline V CDR1 and CDR2: GTSNPN, SVGIG (reference sequence). TCRdb analysed the reads with MiXCR anew, one entry per CDR3 protein. The table includes over 150,000 distinct CDR3 sequences, roughly 17% detected once. This receptor was taken from a human donor in good health (CMV status not recorded). Some clones in this sample may be carry-over from other donors' samples. V and J are TRBV30 and TRBJ1-5; TRBD1 matches 8 bases. The sample comprised CD8+ T cells from PBMCs. The CDR3 is CAWSEGQGGQPQHF. The CDR3 coding sequence is TGTGCCTGGAGTGAAGGACAGGGAGGGCAGCCCCAGCATTTT.